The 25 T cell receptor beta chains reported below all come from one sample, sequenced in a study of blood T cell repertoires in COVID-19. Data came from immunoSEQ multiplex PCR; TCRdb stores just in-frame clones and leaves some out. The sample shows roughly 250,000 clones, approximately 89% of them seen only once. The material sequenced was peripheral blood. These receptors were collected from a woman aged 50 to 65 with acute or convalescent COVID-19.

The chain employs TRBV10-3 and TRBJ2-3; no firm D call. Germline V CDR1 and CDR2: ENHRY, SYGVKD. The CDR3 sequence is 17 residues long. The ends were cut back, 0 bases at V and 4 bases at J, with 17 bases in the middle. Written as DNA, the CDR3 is TGTGCCATCAGTGAGTCGACACCTGGAAGGCTGTCAGATACGCAGTATTTT. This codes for CAISESTPGRLSDTQYF.

CDR3: CASSVVAGYEQYF. CDR3 DNA: TGTGCCAGCAGCGTAGTGGCTGGCTACGAGCAGTACTTC. The genes are TRBV9 and TRBJ2-7; unclear D gene. The CDR3 runs to 13 residues. CDR1 and CDR2 from the germline V gene are SGDLS and YYNGEE. V was clipped by 0 bases and J by 3 bases, with 7 bases between them.

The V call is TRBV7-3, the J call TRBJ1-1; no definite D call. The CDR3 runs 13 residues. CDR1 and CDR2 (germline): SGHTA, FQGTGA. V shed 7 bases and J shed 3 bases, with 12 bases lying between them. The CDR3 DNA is TGTGCCAGCATTAGAGCGACGGACACTGAAGCTTTCTTT. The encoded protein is CASIRATDTEAFF.

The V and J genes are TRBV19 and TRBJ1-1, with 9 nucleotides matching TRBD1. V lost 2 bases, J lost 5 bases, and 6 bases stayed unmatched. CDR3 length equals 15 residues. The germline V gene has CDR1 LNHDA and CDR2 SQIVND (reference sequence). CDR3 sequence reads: CASSIPGTGHTEAFF. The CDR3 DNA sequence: TGTGCCAGTAGTATACCCGGGACAGGGCATACTGAAGCTTTCTTT.

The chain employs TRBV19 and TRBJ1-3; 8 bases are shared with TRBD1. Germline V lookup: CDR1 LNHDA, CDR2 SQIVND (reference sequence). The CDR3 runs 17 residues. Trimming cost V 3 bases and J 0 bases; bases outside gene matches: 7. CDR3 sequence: CASSITGQGLSGNTIYF. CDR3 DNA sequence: TGTGCCAGTAGTATTACCGGACAGGGACTCTCTGGAAACACCATATATTTT.

CDR3 sequence: CASSLSSRTGRGYTF. CDR3 bases: TGTGCCAGCAGTTTATCCTCAAGGACAGGGCGAGGCTACACCTTC. The J gene is TRBJ1-2, the V gene TRBV28, with TRBD1 identical over 8 bases. This CDR3 region has 15 residues. Germline V gene data show CDR1 as MDHEN and CDR2 as SYDVKM. Trimming removed 1 base from V and 8 bases from J; junction bases left unmatched: 9.

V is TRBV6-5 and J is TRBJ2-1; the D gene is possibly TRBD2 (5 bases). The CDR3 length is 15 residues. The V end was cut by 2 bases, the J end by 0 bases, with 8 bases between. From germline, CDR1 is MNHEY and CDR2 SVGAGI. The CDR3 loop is CASSYSGPSYNEQFF. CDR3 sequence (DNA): TGTGCCAGCAGTTACAGCGGTCCCTCCTACAATGAGCAGTTCTTC.

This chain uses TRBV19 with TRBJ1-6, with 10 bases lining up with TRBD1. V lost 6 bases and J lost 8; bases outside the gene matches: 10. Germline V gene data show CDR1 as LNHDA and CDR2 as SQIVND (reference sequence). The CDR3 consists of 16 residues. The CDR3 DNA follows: TGTGCCAGTAGAAACCGACAGGGGGCGCGTCATTCACCCCTCCACTTT. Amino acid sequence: CASRNRQGARHSPLHF.

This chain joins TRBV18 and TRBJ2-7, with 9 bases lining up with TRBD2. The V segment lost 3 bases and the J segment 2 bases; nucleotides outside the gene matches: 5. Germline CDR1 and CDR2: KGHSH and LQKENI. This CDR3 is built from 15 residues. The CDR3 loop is CASSPRLAEAYEQYF. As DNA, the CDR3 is TGTGCCAGCTCACCTCGACTAGCGGAAGCCTACGAGCAGTACTTC.

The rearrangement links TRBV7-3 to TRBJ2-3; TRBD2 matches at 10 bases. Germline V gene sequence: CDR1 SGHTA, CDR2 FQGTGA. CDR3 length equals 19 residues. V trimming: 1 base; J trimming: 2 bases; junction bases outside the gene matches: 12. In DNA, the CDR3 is TGTGCCAGCAGCTTAAGACCGGGGGCTAGCGGGAGCTACACAGATACGCAGTATTTT. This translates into CASSLRPGASGSYTDTQYF.

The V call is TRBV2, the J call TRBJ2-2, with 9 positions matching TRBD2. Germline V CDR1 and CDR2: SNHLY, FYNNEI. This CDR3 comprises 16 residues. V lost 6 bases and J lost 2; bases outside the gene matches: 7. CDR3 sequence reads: CASSPGLAYNTGELFF. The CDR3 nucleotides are TGTGCCAGCAGCCCTGGACTAGCGTACAACACCGGGGAGCTGTTTTTT. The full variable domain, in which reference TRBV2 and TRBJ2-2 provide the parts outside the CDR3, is EPEVTQTPSHQVTQMGQEVILRCVPISNHLYFYWYRQILGQKVEFLVSFYNNEISEKSEIFDDQFSVERPDGSNFTLKIRSTKLEDSAMYFCASSPGLAYNTGELFFGEGSRLTVL.

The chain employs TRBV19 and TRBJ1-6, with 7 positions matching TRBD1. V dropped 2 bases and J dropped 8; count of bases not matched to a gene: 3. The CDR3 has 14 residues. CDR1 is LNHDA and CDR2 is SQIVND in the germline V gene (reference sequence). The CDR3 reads CASSIKGADSPLHF. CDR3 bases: TGTGCCAGTAGTATAAAGGGGGCGGATTCACCCCTCCACTTT.

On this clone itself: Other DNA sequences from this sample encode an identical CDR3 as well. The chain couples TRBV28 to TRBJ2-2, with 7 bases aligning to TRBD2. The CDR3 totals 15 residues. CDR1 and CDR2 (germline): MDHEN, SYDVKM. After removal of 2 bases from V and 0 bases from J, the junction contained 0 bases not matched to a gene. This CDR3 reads CASSLGLANTGELFF. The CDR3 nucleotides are TGTGCCAGCAGTTTAGGACTAGCGAACACCGGGGAGCTGTTTTTT.

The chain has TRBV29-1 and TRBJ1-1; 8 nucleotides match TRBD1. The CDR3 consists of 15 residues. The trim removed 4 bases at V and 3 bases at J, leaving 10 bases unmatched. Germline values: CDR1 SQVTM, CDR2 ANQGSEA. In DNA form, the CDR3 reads TGCAGCGTTGCCGCATGGAGACAGGGGTACACTGAAGCTTTCTTT. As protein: CSVAAWRQGYTEAFF.

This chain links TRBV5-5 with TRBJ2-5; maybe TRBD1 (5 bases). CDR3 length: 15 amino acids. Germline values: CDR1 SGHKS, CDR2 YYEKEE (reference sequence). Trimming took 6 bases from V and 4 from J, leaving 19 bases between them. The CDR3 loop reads CASTQGGTYGETQYF. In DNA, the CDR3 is TGTGCCAGCACCCAGGGTGGTACGTACGGAGAGACCCAGTACTTC.

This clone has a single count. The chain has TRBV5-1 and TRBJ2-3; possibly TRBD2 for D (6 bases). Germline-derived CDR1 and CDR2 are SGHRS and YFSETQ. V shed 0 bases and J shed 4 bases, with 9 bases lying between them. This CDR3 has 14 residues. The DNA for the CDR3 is TGCGCCAGCAGCTTGGGGTTAGCGGCAGATACGCAGTATTTT. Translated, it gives CASSLGLAADTQYF.

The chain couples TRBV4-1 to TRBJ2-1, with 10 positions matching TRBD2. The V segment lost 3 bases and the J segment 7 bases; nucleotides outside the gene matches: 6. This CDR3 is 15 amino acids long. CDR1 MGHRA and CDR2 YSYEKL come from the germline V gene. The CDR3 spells CASSQGRAGGNEQFF. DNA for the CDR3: TGCGCCAGCAGCCAGGGCCGAGCGGGAGGGAATGAGCAGTTCTTC.

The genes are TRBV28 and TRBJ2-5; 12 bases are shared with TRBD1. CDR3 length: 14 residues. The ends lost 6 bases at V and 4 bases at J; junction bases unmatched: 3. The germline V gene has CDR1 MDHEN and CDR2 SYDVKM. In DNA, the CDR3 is TGTGCCAGCAGAAGGGACAGGGGGCCAGAGACCCAGTACTTC. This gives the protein CASRRDRGPETQYF.

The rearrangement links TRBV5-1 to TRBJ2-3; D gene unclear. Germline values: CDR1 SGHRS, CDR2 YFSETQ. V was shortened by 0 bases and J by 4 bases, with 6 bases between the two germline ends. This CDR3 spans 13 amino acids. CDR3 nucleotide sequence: TGCGCCAGCAGCTTGGCTGGCTCAGATACGCAGTATTTT. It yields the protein CASSLAGSDTQYF.

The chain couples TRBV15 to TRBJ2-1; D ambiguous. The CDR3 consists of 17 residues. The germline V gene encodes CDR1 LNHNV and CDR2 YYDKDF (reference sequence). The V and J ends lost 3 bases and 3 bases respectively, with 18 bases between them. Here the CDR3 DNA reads TGTGCCACCAGCAGCGTGATTCAGCGAGTACTCTACAATGAGCAGTTCTTC. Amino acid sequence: CATSSVIQRVLYNEQFF.

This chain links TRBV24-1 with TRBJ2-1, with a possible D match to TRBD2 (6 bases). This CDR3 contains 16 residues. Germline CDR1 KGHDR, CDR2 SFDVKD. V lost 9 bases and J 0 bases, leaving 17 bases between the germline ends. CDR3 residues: CATGRGPESSYNEQFF. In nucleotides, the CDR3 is TGTGCCACCGGGCGGGGCCCGGAGAGCTCCTACAATGAGCAGTTCTTC.

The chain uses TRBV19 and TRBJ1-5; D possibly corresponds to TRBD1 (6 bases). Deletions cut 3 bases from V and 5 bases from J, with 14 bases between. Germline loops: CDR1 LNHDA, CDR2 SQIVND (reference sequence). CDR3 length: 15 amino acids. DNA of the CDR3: TGTGCCAGTAGTATCGTCTTGGCAGGGGATCAGCCCCAGCATTTT. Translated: CASSIVLAGDQPQHF.

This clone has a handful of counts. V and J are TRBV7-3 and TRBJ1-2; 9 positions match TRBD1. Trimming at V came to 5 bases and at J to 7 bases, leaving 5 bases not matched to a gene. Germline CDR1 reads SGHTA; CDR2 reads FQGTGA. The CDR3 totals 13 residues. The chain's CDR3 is CASSVGQGFGYTF. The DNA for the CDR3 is TGTGCCAGCAGCGTGGGACAGGGATTTGGCTACACCTTC.

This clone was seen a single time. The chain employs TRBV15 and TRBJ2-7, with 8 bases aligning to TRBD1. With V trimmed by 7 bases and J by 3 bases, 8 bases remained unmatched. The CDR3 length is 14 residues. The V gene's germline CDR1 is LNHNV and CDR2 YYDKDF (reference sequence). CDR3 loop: CATTKAGGSYEQYF. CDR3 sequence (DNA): TGTGCCACCACCAAGGCAGGGGGCAGCTACGAGCAGTACTTC.

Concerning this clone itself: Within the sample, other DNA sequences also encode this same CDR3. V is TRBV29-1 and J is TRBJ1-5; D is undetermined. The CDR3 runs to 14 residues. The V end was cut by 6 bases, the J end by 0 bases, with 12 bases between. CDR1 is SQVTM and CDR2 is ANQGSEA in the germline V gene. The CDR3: CSVSGDYSNQPQHF. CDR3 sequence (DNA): TGCAGCGTGTCCGGGGATTATAGCAATCAGCCCCAGCATTTT.